The 7 T cell receptor beta chains below all came from one sample that was sequenced in a study of T cells after yellow fever vaccination (dated by TCRdb to 2018 to 2020). The treatment or condition label of this sample denotes: live attenuated yellow fever vaccine strain. Libraries were prepared through 5' RACE. Sequencing was performed on an Illumina HiSeq 2500. The raw public data were reprocessed by TCRdb itself: fastp quality trimming at Q25, MiXCR clonotype calling, in-frame beta chains only. Rows matching on CDR3 protein sequence are summarized as one entry with the most common DNA and genes. The sample includes under 550,000 distinct CDR3 sequences, with just over 20% observed a single time. The ten top clones hold less than 20% of the sample. The material was PBMCs, obtained around 3 weeks after the first yellow fever vaccination. The receptors stem from a man between 18 and 35 years old who received the YFV17D yellow fever vaccine.

V usage is TRBV5-1 and J usage is TRBJ1-2, with 9 nucleotides matching TRBD1. Per the germline V gene, CDR1 is SGHRS and CDR2 is YFSETQ. The CDR3 runs 18 residues. With 6 bases clipped from V and 2 bases from J, the junction kept 17 bases outside the gene matches. In nucleotides, the CDR3 is TGCGCCAGCACCGTGACGACGGGAATACAGGGGGCCAACTATGGCTACACCTTC. The encoded protein is CASTVTTGIQGANYGYTF.

As to this clonotype: A much larger clone lies a single base off, so this may be a read error. The rearrangement joins TRBV12-3 or TRBV12-4 to TRBJ2-1, with D unclear. The CDR3 is made up of 13 amino acids. The CDR3 DNA reads TGTGCCTGCAGTTTAAGGGTTAACAATGAGCAGTTCTTC. It specifies CACSLRVNNEQFF.

The chain is built from TRBV4-1 and TRBJ2-5; 7 nucleotides align to TRBD2. The ends lost 2 bases at V and 2 bases at J; junction bases unmatched: 8. Germline CDR1 MGHRA, CDR2 YSYEKL. CDR3 length: 16 amino acids. Here the CDR3 DNA reads TGCGCCAGCAGCCAAACCCTAGCGGCGCCTCAAGAGACCCAGTACTTC. It codes for CASSQTLAAPQETQYF.

The chain recombines TRBV27 with TRBJ2-6, with 7 bases lining up with TRBD1. Per germline, CDR1 MNHEY and CDR2 SMNVEV (reference sequence). The CDR3 totals 18 residues. V lost 4 bases and J lost 0; bases outside the gene matches: 9. The CDR3 loop is CASSSLQGTFSGANVLTF. In DNA form, the CDR3 reads TGTGCCAGCAGTTCCTTACAGGGGACCTTCTCTGGGGCCAACGTCCTGACTTTC. Combining the CDR3 with reference TRBV27 and TRBJ2-6 gives the whole variable domain EAQVTQNPRYLITVTGKKLTVTCSQNMNHEYMSWYRQDPGLGLRQIYYSMNVEVTDKGDVPEGYKVSRKEKRNFPLILESPSPNQTSLYFCASSSLQGTFSGANVLTFGAGSRLTVL.

The CDR3 nucleotides are TGTGCCAGCAGCGCTCAAGGGGTTTTGGCCACTGAAGCTTTCTTT. This gives the protein CASSAQGVLATEAFF. The chain couples TRBV9 to TRBJ1-1; D is possibly TRBD1 (5 bases). Trimming stripped 3 bases from V and 4 bases from J, with 16 bases between. Germline CDR1 SGDLS, CDR2 YYNGEE. CDR3 length: 15 amino acids.

The chain has TRBV6-1 and TRBJ1-5, with 9 bases that match TRBD1. This CDR3 spans 15 amino acids. Germline V gene data show CDR1 as MNHNS and CDR2 as SASEGT. The trim removed 6 bases at V and 4 bases at J, leaving 7 bases unmatched. This CDR3 is CASRLDRGGNQPQHF. CDR3 coding DNA: TGTGCCAGCAGGCTGGACAGGGGTGGGAATCAGCCCCAGCATTTT.

The chain has TRBV7-8 and TRBJ2-3, with D perhaps TRBD1 (6 bases). The length of the CDR3 is 16 residues. Looked up from germline, CDR1 is SGHVS and CDR2 is FQNEAQ. V lost 2 bases and J 0 bases, leaving 12 bases between the germline ends. CDR3 sequence: CASSLIQGLSTDTQYF. The DNA of the CDR3 is TGTGCCAGCAGCTTAATACAGGGCCTTAGCACAGATACGCAGTATTTT.